Below are 3 T cell receptor beta chains sequenced from a single sample in a study of T cell responses to AZD1222 COVID-19 vaccine. Method: immunoSEQ multiplex PCR; TCRdb's copy keeps in-frame clones and lacks some. The sample lists fewer than 250,000 clones, 85% to 95% occurring once. Sequenced here: peripheral blood, sampled on day 0 of MenACWY control vaccination. The source of these receptors is an adult in good health.

The chain is built from TRBV6-2 or TRBV6-3 and TRBJ2-2; 8 nucleotides align to TRBD2. Trimming at V came to 0 bases and at J to 4 bases, leaving 7 bases not matched to a gene. Looked up from germline, CDR1 is MNHEY and CDR2 is SVGEGT. The CDR3 has 17 amino acids. The CDR3 sequence: CASSYSGVAGSTGELFF. In nucleotides, the CDR3 is TGTGCCAGCAGTTACTCGGGGGTAGCGGGGTCCACCGGGGAGCTGTTTTTT.

The V and J genes are TRBV28 and TRBJ2-7; unclear D gene. The V gene's germline CDR1 is MDHEN and CDR2 SYDVKM. This CDR3 comprises 14 residues. Trimming shortened V by 3 bases and J by 12 bases, and 21 bases separated the two germline ends. CDR3 residues: CASSFAVHLSPLYF. In DNA form, the CDR3 reads TGTGCCAGCAGTTTTGCCGTCCACCTCAGCCCACTGTACTTC.

The rearrangement links TRBV28 to TRBJ1-1, with 7 bases aligning to TRBD1. The CDR3 spans 13 residues. Germline values: CDR1 MDHEN, CDR2 SYDVKM. The J segment lost 3 bases and the V segment lost 7 bases, leaving 5 bases of the junction unmatched. Here the CDR3 reads CASTMGQYTEAFF. The CDR3 coding sequence is TGTGCCAGCACCATGGGACAGTACACTGAAGCTTTCTTT.